The 18 T cell receptor beta chains below come from one sample, sequenced in a study of OX40 agonist ivuxolimab in advanced cancers. Assay used: immunoSEQ multiplex PCR; TCRdb lists only in-frame clones, some missing. The sample lists some 34,000 clones; approximately 88% were seen once. The material sequenced was CD4+ or CD8+ T cells sorted from blood, taken in a trial of the OX40 agonist ivuxolimab. Source of these receptors: an adult with an advanced solid tumor such as melanoma, head and neck, liver or kidney cancer.

This sequence joins TRBV27 and TRBJ1-5; D is undetermined. The V gene lost 3 bases and the J gene lost 2 bases, with 5 bases spanning the gap. Germline assignment: CDR1 MNHEY and CDR2 SMNVEV (reference sequence). This CDR3 is 13 amino acids long. The CDR3 nucleotides are TGTGCCAGCAGTTTTAGGGGCAATCAGCCCCAGCATTTT. This encodes CASSFRGNQPQHF.

The CDR3, as DNA: TGCAGCGTGGGGGACGGCCCTCGGGGCACTGAAGCTTTCTTT. It translates to CSVGDGPRGTEAFF. The chain carries TRBV29-1 and TRBJ1-1; D perhaps matches TRBD1 (5 bases). This CDR3 region has 14 residues. The V and J ends lost 6 bases and 4 bases respectively, with 18 bases between them. Germline assignment: CDR1 SQVTM and CDR2 ANQGSEA.

The chain has TRBV9 and TRBJ2-2; TRBD1 matches at 11 bases. This CDR3 contains 14 residues. Germline V gene lookup returns CDR1 SGDLS and CDR2 YYNGEE. The junction had 3 bases not matched to a gene; V was cut back by 4 bases and J by 7 bases. The CDR3 bases are TGTGCCAGCAGCAGGACAGGGGGCGGCGGGGAGCTGTTTTTT. It codes for CASSRTGGGGELFF.

The rearrangement joins TRBV11-2 to TRBJ2-7, with D perhaps TRBD1 or TRBD2 (5 bases each). Per the germline V gene, CDR1 is SGHAT and CDR2 is FQNNGV. The ends were cut back, 4 bases at V and 4 bases at J, with 14 bases in the middle. The CDR3 totals 14 residues. Here the CDR3 reads CASSSRDRGYEQYF. CDR3 bases: TGTGCCAGCAGCTCTCGGGACCGAGGATACGAGCAGTACTTC.

For the CDR3, the DNA is TGTGCCAGCAGTTTACGAGGACAGGAAAGGCCCGTCTATGGCTACACCTTC. It codes for CASSLRGQERPVYGYTF. The V gene is TRBV28, the J gene TRBJ1-2; TRBD1 matches at 7 bases. Losses at the gene ends were 2 bases for V and 4 bases for J; bases not matched to a gene: 13. The germline CDR1 and CDR2 sequences are MDHEN and SYDVKM. CDR3 size: 17 residues.

V and J are TRBV19 and TRBJ2-3; perhaps TRBD1 as D (6 bases). Trimming removed 7 bases at V and 1 base at J, with 21 bases between. Germline-derived CDR1 and CDR2 are LNHDA and SQIVND (reference sequence). CDR3 size: 17 residues. The chain's CDR3 is CASTPSSGGPRTDTQYF. The CDR3, as DNA: TGTGCCAGTACCCCATCGAGTGGGGGCCCCCGCACAGATACGCAGTATTTT.

V usage is TRBV6-5 and J usage is TRBJ1-3; no clear D. The length of the CDR3 is 15 residues. The V end lost 2 bases, the J end lost 0 bases, and 8 bases lay between the germline ends. Per the germline V gene, CDR1 is MNHEY and CDR2 is SVGAGI. DNA for the CDR3: TGTGCCAGCAGTTACGGAGGTGGCTCTGGAAACACCATATATTTT. Translating gives CASSYGGGSGNTIYF.

CDR3: CSARTKQGGSTEAFF. The CDR3 DNA reads TGCAGCGCCCGGACCAAACAGGGGGGGTCCACTGAAGCTTTCTTT. The genes are TRBV29-1 and TRBJ1-1, with 8 positions matching TRBD1. This CDR3 has 15 residues. The V segment lost 7 bases and the J segment 4 bases; nucleotides outside the gene matches: 14. Germline values: CDR1 SQVTM, CDR2 ANQGSEA.

The chain employs TRBV9 and TRBJ2-7; D is uncertain. The CDR3 contains 15 residues. Trimming pared 0 bases from V and 0 bases from J, leaving 10 bases between. CDR1 and CDR2 from the germline V gene are SGDLS and YYNGEE. The chain's CDR3 is CASSVATDPSYEQYF. DNA for the CDR3: TGTGCCAGCAGCGTAGCTACGGACCCCTCCTACGAGCAGTACTTC.

The chain recombines TRBV4-3 with TRBJ2-2; maybe TRBD2 (7 bases). The V end lost 2 bases, the J end lost 0 bases, and 13 bases lay between the germline ends. In germline, CDR1 is LGHNA, CDR2 YSLEER. This CDR3 comprises 17 residues. CDR3 DNA sequence: TGCGCCAGCAGCCAATGGGGGGAGGGGGCGAACACCGGGGAGCTGTTTTTT. Encoded protein: CASSQWGEGANTGELFF.

In this sample, this clone turned up once. The chain links TRBV27 to TRBJ2-7; D ambiguous. V was shortened by 6 bases and J by 2 bases, with 8 bases between the two germline ends. CDR1 MNHEY and CDR2 SMNVEV come from the germline V gene (reference sequence). The CDR3 is 12 amino acids. The CDR3 here is CASSPAPYEQYF. In DNA form, the CDR3 reads TGTGCCAGCAGCCCCGCACCCTACGAGCAGTACTTC.

This sequence joins TRBV9 and TRBJ1-5; D might be TRBD1 (5 bases). V dropped 0 bases and J dropped 9 bases, with 10 bases sitting between them. The germline V gene encodes CDR1 SGDLS and CDR2 YYNGEE. This CDR3 spans 13 amino acids. The CDR3 sequence: CASSVGDPGPQHF. CDR3 bases: TGTGCCAGCAGCGTAGGGGACCCCGGGCCCCAGCATTTT.

The gene calls are TRBV19 and TRBJ1-1; D remains ambiguous. V shed 2 bases and J shed 6 bases, with 7 bases lying between them. Germline assignment: CDR1 LNHDA and CDR2 SQIVND (reference sequence). The CDR3 has 12 amino acids. CDR3 sequence: CASSISQSEAFF. For the CDR3, the DNA is TGTGCCAGTAGTATAAGTCAGTCTGAAGCTTTCTTT.

This clone was counted once. The rearrangement joins TRBV7-3 to TRBJ2-5; D remains unclear. The germline V gene encodes CDR1 SGHTA and CDR2 FQGTGA. Trimming pared 2 bases from V and 5 bases from J, leaving 18 bases between. The CDR3 is made up of 16 amino acids. In DNA form, the CDR3 reads TGTGCCAGCAGCTTAGTCCCCGGGTCCTCGATGGAGACCCAGTACTTC. It encodes CASSLVPGSSMETQYF.

The chain has TRBV6-5 and TRBJ2-7; a possible D gene is TRBD2 (6 bases). The CDR3 has 15 residues. Trimming cost V 3 bases and J 4 bases, with 16 bases left between them. In germline, CDR1 is MNHEY, CDR2 SVGAGI. The CDR3 sequence: CASSYPGTGTYEQYF. DNA of the CDR3: TGTGCCAGCAGTTATCCCGGGACGGGGACTTACGAGCAGTACTTC.

This clone was observed a few times. This chain connects TRBV6-6 to TRBJ1-6, with no clear D. This CDR3 is 15 amino acids long. Germline lookup yields CDR1 MNHNY and CDR2 SVGAGI (reference sequence). Between the trimmed V and J ends, which lost 4 bases and 8 bases, there was a span of 15 bases. The CDR3 protein is CASSSLEGGDSPLHF. CDR3 nucleotides: TGTGCCAGCAGTTCACTGGAGGGCGGGGATTCACCCCTCCACTTT.

The rearrangement joins TRBV9 to TRBJ2-7; 11 bases line up with TRBD2. Germline assignment: CDR1 SGDLS and CDR2 YYNGEE. This CDR3 comprises 15 residues. Trimming removed 1 base from V and 5 bases from J; junction bases left unmatched: 5. The CDR3 region is CASSVTSGRIHEQYF. DNA of the CDR3: TGTGCCAGCAGCGTAACTAGCGGGAGAATCCACGAGCAGTACTTC.

The chain employs TRBV6-4 and TRBJ1-2, with 10 bases that match TRBD1. Per the germline V gene, CDR1 is MRHNA and CDR2 is SNTAGT. The CDR3 contains 16 residues. With V trimmed by 2 bases and J by 6 bases, 9 bases remained unmatched. The CDR3 here is CASSDRPGQGGNGYTF. In DNA, the CDR3 is TGTGCCAGCAGTGACCGACCCGGACAGGGGGGCAATGGCTACACCTTC.